In its sample, the clone carrying this TCR beta chain was seen many times. The antigen is undetermined. With 10%, 30% or 50% of RNA, 20,000 to 1,000,000 naive CD8 T cells were sequenced. MiXCR, run by TCRdb on the PCR reads, gives a single entry per CDR3 protein. The top ten hold under 0.95% of the sample, which has over 600,000 distinct CDR3 sequences, about 20% seen once. This CDR3 comprises 16 residues. Germline CDR1 is SEHNR and CDR2 is FQNEAQ (reference sequence). V dropped 5 bases and J dropped 8; count of bases not matched to a gene: 14. This sample was taken from a study of molecular identifiers for immune sequencing clone quantification. Study summary: Split five ways in replicates, RNA from approximately 20,000 or 100,000 naive CD8 cells had four portions sequenced.

Study-wide points: The sizes of highly expanded clones could be underestimated when identical TCR molecules share a barcode.

The V call is TRBV7-9, the J call TRBJ2-2, with 7 bases fitting TRBD2. This sequence originates from a human donor in good health. Some libraries in this study had Jurkat cell RNA spiked in. Input material: naive CD8+ T cells from blood, with Jurkat cell RNA spiked in. Subset here: FACS-sorted CD8+CD4-CCR7+CD45RA+ naive T cells. The chain's CDR3 is CASSPSGDVYAGELFF. CDR3 DNA sequence: TGTGCCAGCAGCCCAAGCGGGGACGTTTATGCTGGGGAGCTGTTTTTT.